The next 25 T cell receptor beta chains were all read from a single sample in a study of neurological immune-mediated disorders. Via MiXCR, TCRdb re-called the 5' RACE reads, giving one row per CDR3 protein. The repertoire holds approximately 130,000 distinct CDR3 sequences, roughly 3.2% seen once, with 1.3% in the top ten. Sequenced: PBMCs. These TCRs come from a woman aged 25 to 39 with multiple sclerosis.

This clonotype was recorded at least ten times. The chain is built from TRBV5-1 and TRBJ1-3; unclear D gene. CDR1 SGHRS and CDR2 YFSETQ come from the germline V gene. The CDR3 loop spans 13 amino acids. Deletions cut 2 bases from V and 8 bases from J, with 11 bases between. The chain's CDR3 is CASSFSPSDTIYF. CDR3 DNA sequence: TGCGCCAGCAGCTTCTCCCCTTCGGACACCATATATTTT.

In its sample, this clonotype was seen many times. The chain is built from TRBV10-3 and TRBJ1-2, with 9 bases identical to TRBD1. This CDR3 contains 14 residues. Germline V CDR1 and CDR2: ENHRY, SYGVKD. The V segment lost 2 bases and the J segment 3 bases; nucleotides outside the gene matches: 1. CDR3 nucleotide sequence: TGTGCCATCAGTGAGGGACAGGGGTACTATGGCTACACCTTC. Protein product: CAISEGQGYYGYTF.

At least ten counts were recorded for this clonotype. V usage is TRBV20-1 and J usage is TRBJ1-5; TRBD1 might be the D (6 bases). CDR3 length equals 16 residues. The germline V gene encodes CDR1 DFQATT and CDR2 SNEGSKA (reference sequence). The ends were cut back, 0 bases at V and 2 bases at J, with 14 bases in the middle. The CDR3 DNA reads TGCAGTGCTAGAGACCCCAAGACAGGCGGCAATCAGCCCCAGCATTTT. Translated: CSARDPKTGGNQPQHF.

This clonotype came up many times. This chain uses TRBV19 with TRBJ1-5; no firm D call. The germline V and J ends were trimmed by 7 bases and 5 bases, with 12 bases remaining between them. Germline-derived CDR1 and CDR2 are LNHDA and SQIVND (reference sequence). The CDR3 has 13 amino acids. The CDR3 DNA reads as TGTGCCAGTAACTGGGAGGGCGATCAGCCCCAGCATTTT. Residues: CASNWEGDQPQHF.

This chain uses TRBV30 with TRBJ1-1; D perhaps matches TRBD1 (6 bases). There are 11 residues in the CDR3. Germline loops: CDR1 GTSNPN, CDR2 SVGIG (reference sequence). V was clipped by 3 bases and J by 8 bases, with 10 bases between them. The CDR3 protein is CAWRRGGEAFF. Written as DNA, the CDR3 is TGTGCCTGGAGGAGAGGGGGAGAAGCTTTCTTT.

This clonotype was observed many times. This sequence joins TRBV9 and TRBJ2-3; D might be TRBD2 (6 bases). V lost 4 bases and J 0 bases, leaving 12 bases between the germline ends. The CDR3 length is 15 residues. Germline lookup yields CDR1 SGDLS and CDR2 YYNGEE. CDR3 loop: CASSTSGPSTDTQYF. CDR3 DNA sequence: TGTGCCAGCAGCACCAGCGGGCCTAGCACAGATACGCAGTATTTT.

This clonotype was observed at least ten times. This rearrangement joins TRBV4-3 to TRBJ2-5, with TRBD2 matching 7 bases. This CDR3 region has 14 residues. The V gene's germline CDR1 is LGHNA and CDR2 YSLEER. Trimming cost V 0 bases and J 7 bases; bases outside gene matches: 5. The CDR3 bases are TGCGCCAGCAGCCAAGATATGGGCGGGGGGACCCAGTACTTC. Its protein product is CASSQDMGGGTQYF.

This clonotype was picked up many times. This chain links TRBV7-6 with TRBJ2-5; 10 nucleotides match TRBD2. The CDR3 runs 15 residues. Germline CDR1 is SGHVS and CDR2 is FNYEAQ. J gave up 1 base and V 4 bases, and 3 bases lay outside the gene matches. The CDR3 coding sequence is TGTGCCAGCAGCTCCATAGCGGGAGGCCAAGAGACCCAGTACTTC. As protein: CASSSIAGGQETQYF.

There are many counts of this clonotype. The rearrangement joins TRBV10-2 to TRBJ2-2; the D call may be TRBD1 or TRBD2 (5 bases each). Trimming shortened V by 7 bases and J by 6 bases, and 15 bases separated the two germline ends. Germline CDR1 reads WSHSY; CDR2 reads SAAADI. The CDR3 length is 14 residues. CDR3 bases: TGCGCCAGCATTAGTGGGACCCGTCCCGGGGAGCTGTTTTTT. Translating gives CASISGTRPGELFF.

The rearrangement joins TRBV30 to TRBJ1-1; TRBD1 might be the D (6 bases). Germline CDR1 is GTSNPN and CDR2 is SVGIG (reference sequence). The CDR3 loop spans 13 amino acids. V was trimmed by 5 bases and J by 3 bases, leaving 13 bases between them. CDR3 sequence (DNA): TGTGCCTGGTCGTGGGGGCCGGACACTGAAGCTTTCTTT. This gives the protein CAWSWGPDTEAFF.

This clonotype was counted ten times or more. This chain uses TRBV30 with TRBJ1-2, with D possibly TRBD1 on 6 matching bases. Germline-derived CDR1 and CDR2 are GTSNPN and SVGIG (reference sequence). This CDR3 has 13 amino acids. Deletions cut 7 bases from V and 1 base from J, with 13 bases between. CDR3 bases: TGTGCCTATGAGGGGGGGATTAACTATGGCTACACCTTC. It encodes CAYEGGINYGYTF.

This clonotype was found many times. This chain joins TRBV12-3 or TRBV12-4 and TRBJ2-5; TRBD2 is a possible D gene (6 bases). Between the trimmed V and J ends, which lost 3 bases and 5 bases, there was a span of 13 bases. The CDR3 length is 14 residues. CDR3 nucleotides: TGTGCCAGCAGTTTGGCGGGAACAGAGGAGACCCAGTACTTC. Its protein is CASSLAGTEETQYF.

This clonotype was picked up many times. The chain uses TRBV12-3 or TRBV12-4 and TRBJ1-2; 9 nucleotides align to TRBD1. J gave up 7 bases and V 6 bases, and 6 bases lay outside the gene matches. The CDR3 extends over 13 amino acids. CDR3 amino acids: CASSHRTGAGYTF. The CDR3 DNA reads as TGTGCCAGCAGCCACAGGACAGGGGCTGGCTACACCTTC.

This clonotype was picked up many times. The chain combines TRBV10-3 with TRBJ1-2, with 8 positions matching TRBD1. This CDR3 contains 14 residues. With V trimmed by 8 bases and J by 7 bases, 12 bases remained unmatched. CDR1 is ENHRY, CDR2 SYGVKD, per germline. The CDR3 DNA reads as TGTGCCATCGGTCTCCAGGGGGCATCGGGTGGCTACACCTTC. Encoded protein: CAIGLQGASGGYTF.

This clonotype was found many times. The chain combines TRBV11-2 with TRBJ1-2; 7 bases agree with TRBD1. From germline, CDR1 is SGHAT and CDR2 FQNNGV. The junction had 6 bases not matched to a gene; V was cut back by 5 bases and J by 0 bases. CDR3 length: 15 amino acids. CDR3 region: CASSATTGANYGYTF. The CDR3 bases are TGTGCCAGCAGCGCCACTACAGGGGCTAACTATGGCTACACCTTC.

In this sample, this clonotype turned up many times. The genes are TRBV5-1 and TRBJ1-2, with D unresolved. The CDR3 loop spans 12 amino acids. V lost 4 bases, J lost 1 base, and 5 bases lay in between. The V gene's germline CDR1 is SGHRS and CDR2 YFSETQ. Here the CDR3 reads CASSPRNYGYTF. The CDR3 DNA reads as TGCGCCAGCAGCCCTCGTAACTATGGCTACACCTTC.

The sample holds many counts of this clonotype. The chain joins TRBV7-9 to TRBJ1-2; a weak D match, TRBD1 (5 bases). CDR1 SEHNR and CDR2 FQNEAQ come from the germline V gene (reference sequence). The CDR3 runs to 13 residues. Trimming stripped 5 bases from V and 8 bases from J, with 15 bases between. CDR3: CASSPGLYGGYTF. CDR3 in DNA: TGTGCCAGCAGCCCGGGACTTTACGGAGGCTACACCTTC. Supplemented by reference TRBV7-9 and TRBJ1-2, the full variable domain reads DTGVSQNPRHKITKRGQNVTFRCDPISEHNRLYWYRQTLGQGPEFLTYFQNEAQLEKSRLLSDRFSAERPKGSFSTLEIQRTEQGDSAMYLCASSPGLYGGYTFGSGTRLTVV.

This clonotype was counted at least ten times. The chain has TRBV5-6 and TRBJ2-2, with a tentative D call TRBD1 (6 bases). The germline gives CDR1 SGHDT, CDR2 YYEEEE. V was pared by 4 bases and J by 5 bases, with 12 bases between. The length of the CDR3 is 14 residues. CDR3 region: CASSRDTKTGELFF. CDR3 DNA: TGTGCCAGCAGCCGGGACACCAAAACCGGGGAGCTGTTTTTT.

J is TRBJ1-1 and V is TRBV9; 8 bases fit TRBD1. The CDR3 totals 18 residues. CDR1 and CDR2 from the germline V gene are SGDLS and YYNGEE. The trim removed 0 bases at V and 1 base at J, leaving 11 bases unmatched. CDR3 in DNA: TGTGCCAGCAGCGTAGGCCCCACCGGGACAGGTACGAACACTGAAGCTTTCTTT. The encoded protein is CASSVGPTGTGTNTEAFF. Filled out from reference TRBV9 and TRBJ1-1, the complete variable domain reads DSGVTQTPKHLITATGQRVTLRCSPRSGDLSVYWYQQSLDQGLQFLIQYYNGEERAKGNILERFSAQQFPDLHSELNLSSLELGDSALYFCASSVGPTGTGTNTEAFFGQGTRLTVV.

This clonotype was detected many times. The genes are TRBV12-3 or TRBV12-4 and TRBJ1-2, with TRBD1 matching over 7 bases. The CDR3 sequence is 16 residues long. With 1 base clipped from V and 3 bases from J, the junction kept 8 bases outside the gene matches. The CDR3 DNA reads TGTGCCAGCAGTTTAGGAAGCACAGGGGCGTACTATGGCTACACCTTC. Protein: CASSLGSTGAYYGYTF.

This clonotype was seen ten or more times. The chain couples TRBV12-3 or TRBV12-4 to TRBJ2-7, with no clear D. The CDR3 length is 12 residues. Trimming stripped 5 bases from V and 2 bases from J, with 7 bases between. In DNA form, the CDR3 reads TGTGCCAGCAGTACCGACCCCTACGAGCAGTACTTC. This sequence encodes CASSTDPYEQYF.

Many counts were recorded for this clonotype. The chain joins TRBV12-3 or TRBV12-4 to TRBJ2-2, with D tentatively TRBD1 or TRBD2 (5 bases each). The CDR3 loop spans 14 amino acids. The V and J ends lost 7 bases and 1 base respectively, with 10 bases between them. CDR3 loop: CASTGTENTGELFF. CDR3 DNA: TGTGCCAGCACCGGGACCGAGAACACCGGGGAGCTGTTTTTT.

This clonotype was counted at least ten times. J is TRBJ1-1 and V is TRBV6-2 or TRBV6-3; 7 bases align to TRBD1. This CDR3 has 15 amino acids. J was trimmed by 5 bases and V by 7 bases; bases with no gene match: 13. In germline, CDR1 is MNHEY, CDR2 SVGEGT. The CDR3, as DNA: TGTGCCAGCATCCGGGAGGGACAGCCTTATACTGAAGCTTTCTTT. It yields the protein CASIREGQPYTEAFF.

In this sample, this clonotype turned up many times. V usage is TRBV12-3 or TRBV12-4 and J usage is TRBJ2-3; no clear D. The CDR3 covers 14 residues. The V end was cut by 3 bases, the J end by 4 bases, with 11 bases between. The CDR3 protein is CASSLGRMADTQYF. The CDR3 region has the DNA TGTGCCAGCAGTTTGGGCAGGATGGCAGATACGCAGTATTTT.

This clonotype was found many times. CDR3 nucleotides: TGTGCCAGCAGCCCTTCCGGGACAGGCAGAAACTATGGCTACACCTTC. It specifies CASSPSGTGRNYGYTF. V is TRBV6-5 and J is TRBJ1-2; 8 bases align to TRBD1. The trim removed 6 bases at V and 2 bases at J, leaving 11 bases unmatched. The CDR3 runs to 16 residues. Germline CDR1 and CDR2: MNHEY and SVGAGI.